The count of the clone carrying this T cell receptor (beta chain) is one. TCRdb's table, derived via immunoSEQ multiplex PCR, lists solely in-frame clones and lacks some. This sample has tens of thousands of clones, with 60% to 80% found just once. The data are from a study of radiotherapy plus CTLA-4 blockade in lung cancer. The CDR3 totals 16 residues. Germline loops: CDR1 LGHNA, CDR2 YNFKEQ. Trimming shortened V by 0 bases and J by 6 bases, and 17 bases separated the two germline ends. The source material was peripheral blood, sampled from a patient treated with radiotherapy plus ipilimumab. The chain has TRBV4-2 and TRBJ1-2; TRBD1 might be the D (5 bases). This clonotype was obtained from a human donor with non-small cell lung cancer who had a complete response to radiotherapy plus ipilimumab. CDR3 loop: CASSQDGSGGLHGYTF. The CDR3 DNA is TGTGCCAGCAGCCAAGATGGCTCTGGGGGACTCCATGGCTACACCTTC.